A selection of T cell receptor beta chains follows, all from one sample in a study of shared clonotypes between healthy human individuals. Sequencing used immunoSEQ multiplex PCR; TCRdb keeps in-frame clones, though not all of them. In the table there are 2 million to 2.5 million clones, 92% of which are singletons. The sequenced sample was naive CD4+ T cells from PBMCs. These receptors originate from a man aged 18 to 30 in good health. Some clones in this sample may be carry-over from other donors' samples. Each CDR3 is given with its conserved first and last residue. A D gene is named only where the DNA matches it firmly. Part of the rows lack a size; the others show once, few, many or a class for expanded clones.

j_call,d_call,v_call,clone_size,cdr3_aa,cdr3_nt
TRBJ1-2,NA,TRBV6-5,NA,CASSYSQGDYGYTF,TGTGCCAGCAGTTACTCTCAGGGTGACTATGGCTACACCTTC
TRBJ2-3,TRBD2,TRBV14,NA,CASSHSGSGTDTQYF,TGTGCCAGCAGCCATAGCGGGAGCGGCACAGATACGCAGTATTTT
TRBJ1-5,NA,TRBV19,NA,CASSIKADNQPQHF,TGTGCCAGTAGTATTAAGGCAGACAATCAGCCCCAGCATTTT
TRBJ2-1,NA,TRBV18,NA,CASSPQGDEQFF,TGTGCCAGCTCACCTCAGGGCGATGAGCAGTTCTTC
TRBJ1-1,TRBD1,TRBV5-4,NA,CASLSRTGENTEAFF,TGTGCCAGCTTATCAAGGACAGGGGAGAACACTGAAGCTTTCTTT
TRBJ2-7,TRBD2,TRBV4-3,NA,CASSPGLATYEQYF,TGCGCCAGCAGCCCGGGACTAGCGACATACGAGCAGTACTTC
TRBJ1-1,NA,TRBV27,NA,CASSFTLGEAFF,TGTGCCAGCAGTTTCACCTTGGGGGAAGCTTTCTTT
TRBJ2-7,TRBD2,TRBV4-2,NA,CASSQVLAGSYEQYF,TGTGCCAGCAGCCAAGTGTTAGCGGGGTCCTACGAGCAGTACTTC
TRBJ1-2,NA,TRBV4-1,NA,CASSQDFGNANYGYTF,TGCGCCAGCAGCCAAGATTTTGGTAATGCTAACTATGGCTACACCTTC
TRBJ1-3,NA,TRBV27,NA,CASRSGESGNTIYF,TGTGCCAGCAGATCAGGGGAGTCTGGAAACACCATATATTTT
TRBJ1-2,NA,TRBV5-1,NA,CASSLEGRNKYWNYGYTF,TGCGCCAGCAGCTTGGAAGGAAGAAACAAGTATTGGAACTATGGCTACACCTTC
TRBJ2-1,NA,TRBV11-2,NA,CASSPLGLGSSSYNEQFF,TGTGCCAGCAGCCCCCTCGGTTTGGGTTCAAGCTCCTACAATGAGCAGTTCTTC
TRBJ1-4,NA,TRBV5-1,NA,CASSYGSTAATNEKLFF,TGCGCCAGCAGCTATGGATCGACCGCCGCAACTAATGAAAAACTGTTTTTT
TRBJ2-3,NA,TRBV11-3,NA,CASSLGGTQYF,TGTGCCAGCAGCTTAGGCGGCACGCAGTATTTT
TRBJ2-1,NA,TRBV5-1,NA,CASSRLGDHEQFF,TGCGCCAGCAGCCGGCTGGGGGACCATGAGCAGTTCTTC
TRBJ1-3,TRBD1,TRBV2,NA,CASSRGQGNTIYF,TGTGCCAGCTCCAGGGGGCAGGGAAACACCATATATTTT
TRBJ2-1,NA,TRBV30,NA,CAWASQGNEQFF,TGTGCCTGGGCCTCCCAGGGAAATGAGCAGTTCTTC
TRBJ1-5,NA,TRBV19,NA,CASSIGQPQHF,TGTGCCAGTAGTATCGGACAGCCCCAGCATTTT
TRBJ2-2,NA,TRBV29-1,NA,CSVALRFVGELFF,TGCAGCGTTGCCCTTCGGTTCGTCGGGGAGCTGTTTTTT
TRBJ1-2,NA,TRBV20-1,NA,CSARQLGRYTF,TGCAGTGCTAGACAACTCGGGAGGTACACCTTC
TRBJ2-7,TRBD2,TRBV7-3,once,CASSPRTSGSMHEQYF,TGTGCCAGCAGCCCCAGGACTAGCGGGAGTATGCACGAGCAGTACTTC
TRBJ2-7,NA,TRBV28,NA,CASTSSSYEQYF,TGTGCCAGCACATCATCCAGTTACGAGCAGTACTTC
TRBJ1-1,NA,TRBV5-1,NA,CASSPGAAATEAFF,TGCGCCAGCAGCCCGGGGGCTGCGGCCACTGAAGCTTTCTTT
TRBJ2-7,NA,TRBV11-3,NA,CASSLHNQAYEQYF,TGTGCCAGCAGCTTACACAATCAGGCGTACGAGCAGTACTTC
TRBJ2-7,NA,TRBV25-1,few,CASSESGAGAYEQYF,TGTGCCAGCAGTGAGTCAGGCGCCGGGGCCTACGAGCAGTACTTC
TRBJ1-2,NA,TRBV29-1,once,CSVEWSGRPFYGYTF,TGCAGCGTTGAGTGGTCGGGTCGTCCCTTCTATGGCTACACCTTC
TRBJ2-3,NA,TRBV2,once,CASSEQGRGDTQYF,TGTGCCAGCAGTGAACAGGGGAGGGGAGATACGCAGTATTTT
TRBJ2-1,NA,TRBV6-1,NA,CASSGGQIYNEQFF,TGTGCCAGCAGTGGAGGACAGATATACAATGAGCAGTTCTTC
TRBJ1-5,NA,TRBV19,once,CASSIGTLNQPQHF,TGTGCCAGTAGTATAGGCACGCTCAATCAGCCCCAGCATTTT
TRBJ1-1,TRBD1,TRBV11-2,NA,CASSSNRGRRTEAFF,TGTGCCAGCAGCTCAAACAGGGGGCGAAGGACTGAAGCTTTCTTT
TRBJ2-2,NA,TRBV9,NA,CASSAHRGGGTGELFF,TGTGCCAGCAGCGCACACAGAGGGGGAGGGACCGGGGAGCTGTTTTTT
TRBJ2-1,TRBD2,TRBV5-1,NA,CASSREGLDEQFF,TGCGCCAGCAGCCGGGAGGGTTTGGATGAGCAGTTCTTC
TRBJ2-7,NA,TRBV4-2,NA,CASSLGVGTQPYEQYF,TGTGCCAGCAGCCTCGGGGTCGGGACTCAACCTTACGAGCAGTACTTC
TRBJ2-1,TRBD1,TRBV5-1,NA,CASSIETGSSYNEQFF,TGCGCCAGCAGCATAGAGACAGGGAGCTCCTACAATGAGCAGTTCTTC
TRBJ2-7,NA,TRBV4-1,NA,CASSQDTGKQYF,TGCGCCAGCAGCCAAGATACCGGAAAGCAGTACTTC
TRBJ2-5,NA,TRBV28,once,CASVSGQETQYF,TGTGCCAGCGTTAGCGGTCAAGAGACCCAGTACTTC
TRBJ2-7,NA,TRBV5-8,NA,CASSWDGTSPYYEQYF,TGTGCCAGCAGCTGGGATGGGACAAGCCCATACTACGAGCAGTACTTC
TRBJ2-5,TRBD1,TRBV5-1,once,CASSLKTGGGETQYF,TGCGCCAGCAGCCTCAAGACAGGGGGTGGAGAGACCCAGTACTTC
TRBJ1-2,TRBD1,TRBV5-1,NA,CASSTGTGWNYGYTF,TGCGCCAGCAGCACCGGGACAGGGTGGAACTATGGCTACACCTTC
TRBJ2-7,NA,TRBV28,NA,CASSPHPGGGYEQYF,TGTGCCAGCAGTCCGCATCCAGGGGGGGGCTACGAGCAGTACTTC
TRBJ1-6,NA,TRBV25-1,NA,CASSEPGEGSPLHF,TGTGCCAGCAGTGAGCCAGGGGAGGGATCACCCCTCCACTTT
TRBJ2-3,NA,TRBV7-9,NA,CASSLMAGSLTEYF,TGTGCCAGCAGCTTAATGGCAGGGTCCCTCACAGAGTATTTT
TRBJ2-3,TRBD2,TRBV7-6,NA,CASSSGTSADTQYF,TGTGCCAGCAGCTCCGGGACTAGCGCAGATACGCAGTATTTT
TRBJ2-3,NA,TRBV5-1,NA,CASSLVPDTDTQYF,TGCGCCAGCAGCTTGGTGCCAGATACAGATACGCAGTATTTT
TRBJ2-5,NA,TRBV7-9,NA,CASSPSDRYQETQYF,TGTGCCAGCAGCCCGTCGGACCGCTACCAAGAGACCCAGTACTTC
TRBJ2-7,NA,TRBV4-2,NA,CASSHRAGYEQYF,TGTGCCAGCAGCCATCGTGCAGGCTACGAGCAGTACTTC
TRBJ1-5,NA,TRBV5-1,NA,CASRPTQGRSNQPQHF,TGCGCCAGCAGACCAACCCAGGGGCGCAGCAATCAGCCCCAGCATTTT
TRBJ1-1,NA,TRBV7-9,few,CASSQGSRGAFF,TGTGCCAGCAGCCAAGGCAGCCGGGGAGCTTTCTTT
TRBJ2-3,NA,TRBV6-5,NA,CASRRTSSGDTQYF,TGTGCCAGCAGGCGTACTAGTTCAGGAGATACGCAGTATTTT
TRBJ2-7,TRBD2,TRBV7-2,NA,CASSVNTSGHTYEQYF,TGTGCCAGCAGCGTTAATACTAGCGGGCATACCTACGAGCAGTACTTC
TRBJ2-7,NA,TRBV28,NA,CASSPRPYEQYF,TGTGCCAGCAGCCCTAGGCCCTACGAGCAGTACTTC
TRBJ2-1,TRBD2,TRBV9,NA,CASSVLAGENPSLITSYNEQFF,TGTGCCAGCAGCGTGTTAGCGGGAGAGAACCCTTCGTTGATTACCTCCTACAATGAGCAGTTCTTC
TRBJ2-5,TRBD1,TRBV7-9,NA,CASSLAGGKAETQYF,TGTGCCAGCAGCTTAGCAGGGGGCAAGGCCGAGACCCAGTACTTC
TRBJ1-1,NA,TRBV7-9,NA,CASEAVAFF,TGTGCCAGTGAGGCGGTAGCTTTCTTT
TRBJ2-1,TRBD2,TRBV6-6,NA,CASSYPPGLAGDEQFF,TGTGCCAGCAGTTACCCACCGGGACTAGCGGGAGATGAGCAGTTCTTC